Following are 15 T cell receptor beta chains from one sample sequenced in a study of identical twins. TCRdb re-derived calls from the 5' RACE reads in MiXCR, one entry per CDR3 protein. The sample comprises some 1,600,000 distinct CDR3 sequences, roughly 35% of which are singletons, and less than 0.35% rests with the top ten. Sequencing input: cord blood. Source of these receptors: a newborn girl in good health.

This clonotype was counted between two and nine times. This chain joins TRBV6-1 and TRBJ1-1; D not resolved. Germline V gives CDR1 MNHNS, CDR2 SASEGT. This CDR3 is 10 amino acids long. CDR3 nucleotide sequence: TGTCCTTATGGGGAGGTTGAAGCTTTCTTT. This translates into CPYGEVEAFF.

This chain joins TRBV12-3 or TRBV12-4 and TRBJ2-1; D possibly corresponds to TRBD2 (5 bases). Gene TRBJ2-7 matches the end of the DNA better, so the J call may be wrong. CDR3 length equals 14 residues. Written as DNA, the CDR3 is TGTGCCAGCAGCCCGGGAATCTCCTACAATGAGCAGTACTTC. Translated: CASSPGISYNEQYF.

This rearrangement joins TRBV2 to TRBJ1-5, with a possible D match to TRBD1 (6 bases). Germline CDR1 SNHLY, CDR2 FYNNEI. V was shortened by 2 bases and J by 2 bases, with 13 bases between the two germline ends. The CDR3 has 16 amino acids. CDR3 coding DNA: TGTGCCAGCAGTGAAAAGGCACGACAGGGCAATCAGCCCCAGCATTTT. Translation gives CASSEKARQGNQPQHF.

The chain has TRBV7-2 and TRBJ2-1, with 14 bases lining up with TRBD2. The V segment lost 0 bases and the J segment 5 bases; nucleotides outside the gene matches: 12. Germline CDR1 and CDR2: SGHTA and FQGNSA. This CDR3 contains 20 residues. CDR3 loop: CASSLAQFTGLAGVNNEQFF. The CDR3, as DNA: TGTGCCAGCAGCTTAGCCCAGTTCACGGGACTAGCGGGAGTAAACAATGAGCAGTTCTTC.

Only a few counts were recorded for this clonotype. V is TRBV20-1 and J is TRBJ1-1; no definite D call. The length of the CDR3 is 11 residues. V shed 6 bases and J shed 1 base, with 6 bases lying between them. Germline V gene sequence: CDR1 DFQATT, CDR2 SNEGSKA (reference sequence). Here the CDR3 reads CSARWNTEAFF. DNA for the CDR3: TGCAGTGCCAGATGGAACACTGAAGCTTTCTTT.

The chain joins TRBV12-3 or TRBV12-4 to TRBJ1-6; the D is unclear. The length of the CDR3 is 16 residues. V shed 4 bases and J shed 0 bases, with 10 bases lying between them. The CDR3: CASSSLASSYNSPLHF. DNA for the CDR3: TGTGCCAGCAGTTCCCTCGCGAGCTCCTATAATTCACCCCTCCACTTT.

CDR3 amino acids: CASSRTGTQPQHF. As DNA, the CDR3 is TGTGCCAGCAGCCGGACAGGGACTCAGCCCCAGCATTTT. The J gene is TRBJ1-5, the V gene TRBV7-9; 8 positions agree with TRBD1. This CDR3 region has 13 residues. J gave up 6 bases and V 5 bases, and 3 bases lay outside the gene matches. Germline CDR1 is SEHNR and CDR2 is FQNEAQ (reference sequence).

This clonotype has only a few counts. This chain links TRBV14 with TRBJ1-1; D is undetermined. Looked up from germline, CDR1 is SGHDN and CDR2 is FVKESK. Trimming took 4 bases from V and 4 from J, leaving 13 bases between them. The CDR3 spans 14 residues. The CDR3 protein is CASSRTVLGTEAFF. In DNA, the CDR3 is TGTGCCAGCAGCCGGACGGTTTTAGGCACTGAAGCTTTCTTT.

This clonotype was recorded a few times. The chain has TRBV19 and TRBJ2-1; tentative D call: TRBD2 (8 bases). V lost 5 bases to trimming and J lost 3 bases, with 32 bases between them. CDR3 size: 21 residues. The V gene's germline CDR1 is LNHDA and CDR2 SQIVND (reference sequence). The chain's CDR3 is CASSPDRVIVSGSDFYNEQFF. The CDR3 region has the DNA TGTGCCAGTAGTCCCGACAGGGTGATAGTAAGCGGGAGCGATTTCTACAATGAGCAGTTCTTC.

The rearrangement links TRBV7-2 to TRBJ2-1; 9 positions match TRBD2. The V and J ends lost 5 bases and 7 bases, in that order; junction bases with no gene match: 12. Per germline, CDR1 SGHTA and CDR2 FQGNSA. The CDR3 is 16 residues long. The CDR3 loop reads CASSPGLALGLNEQFF. CDR3 bases: TGTGCCAGCAGCCCTGGACTAGCGTTAGGACTGAATGAGCAGTTCTTC.

This chain uses TRBV6-5 with TRBJ1-2, with no clear D. The CDR3 runs to 14 residues. Germline CDR1 reads MNHEY; CDR2 reads SVGAGI. Trimming shortened V by 2 bases and J by 2 bases, and 9 bases separated the two germline ends. In DNA form, the CDR3 reads TGTGCCAGCAGTTACGCGAGGGAAAACTATGGCTACACCTTC. It encodes CASSYARENYGYTF.

Only a few counts were recorded for this clonotype. The chain has TRBV13 and TRBJ1-1; D ambiguous. Trimming removed 1 base from V and 1 base from J, with 13 bases in between. This CDR3 has 16 residues. From germline, CDR1 is PRHDT and CDR2 FYEKMQ (reference sequence). The CDR3 DNA sequence: TGTGCCAGCAGCTTAGTCCTTATCCGACAGAACACTGAAGCTTTCTTT. Protein: CASSLVLIRQNTEAFF.

This chain uses TRBV4-1 with TRBJ2-3; D is unclear. CDR3 size: 16 residues. Germline V gene lookup returns CDR1 MGHRA and CDR2 YSYEKL. V lost 5 bases, J lost 1 base, and 16 bases lay in between. CDR3 residues: CASSESLLSGTDTQYF. Written as DNA, the CDR3 is TGCGCCAGCAGCGAATCGTTGTTGTCTGGCACAGATACGCAGTATTTT.

The chain is built from TRBV20-1 and TRBJ2-5; the match to TRBD1 covers 7 bases. The CDR3 length is 13 residues. The V and J ends lost 4 bases and 11 bases, in that order; junction bases with no gene match: 13. Germline V gene sequence: CDR1 DFQATT, CDR2 SNEGSKA (reference sequence). CDR3 sequence (DNA): TGCAGTGCTAAGTGGGACAGAAACAATGAGCAGTACTTC. Translated: CSAKWDRNNEQYF.

The chain joins TRBV3-1 to TRBJ1-1; no reliable D call. Trimming removed 0 bases at V and 4 bases at J, with 18 bases between. The CDR3 runs to 17 residues. Germline assignment: CDR1 LGHDT and CDR2 YNNKEL (reference sequence). The CDR3 nucleotides read TGTGCCAGCAGCCAAGAATCGGGCACGATCGTTGGCACTGAAGCTTTCTTT. Its protein product is CASSQESGTIVGTEAFF. Using reference TRBV3-1 and TRBJ1-1 for the parts outside the CDR3, the full variable domain is DTAVSQTPKYLVTQMGNDKSIKCEQNLGHDTMYWYKQDSKKFLKIMFSYNNKELIINETVPNRFSPKSPDKAHLNLHINSLELGDSAVYFCASSQESGTIVGTEAFFGQGTRLTVV.